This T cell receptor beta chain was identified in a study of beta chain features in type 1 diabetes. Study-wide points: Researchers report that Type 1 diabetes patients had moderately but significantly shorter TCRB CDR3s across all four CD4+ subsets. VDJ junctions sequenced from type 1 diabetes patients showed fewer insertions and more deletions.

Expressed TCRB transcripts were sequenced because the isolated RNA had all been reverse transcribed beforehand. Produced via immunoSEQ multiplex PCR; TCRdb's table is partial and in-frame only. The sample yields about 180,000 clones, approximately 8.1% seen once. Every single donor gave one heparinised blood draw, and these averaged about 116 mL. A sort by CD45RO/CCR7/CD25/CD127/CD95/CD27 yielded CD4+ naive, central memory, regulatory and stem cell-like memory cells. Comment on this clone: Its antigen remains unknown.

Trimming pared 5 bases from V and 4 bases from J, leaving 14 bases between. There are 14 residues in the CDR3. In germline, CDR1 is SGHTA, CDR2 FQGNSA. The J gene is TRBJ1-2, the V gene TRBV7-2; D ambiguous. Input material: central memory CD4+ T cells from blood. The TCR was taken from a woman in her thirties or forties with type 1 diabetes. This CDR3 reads CASSPREALYGYTF. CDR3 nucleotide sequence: TGTGCCAGCAGCCCCCGGGAGGCTCTCTATGGCTACACCTTC.